The T cell receptor beta chain under discussion was sequenced for a study of cytomegalovirus exposure and HLA in healthy donors. The study's findings and limits: Accurate prediction of HLA-A and HLA-B alleles (for most subjects) was reportedly achieved from TCR beta sequences.

A word on this clone: Antigen unknown.

Primers for the PCR totalled 60 Vbeta and 13 Jbeta. TCRdb keeps only in-frame clones here, not all; method: immunoSEQ multiplex PCR. The sample yields 150,000 or so clones, approximately 79% seen once. After removal of 7 bases from V and 0 bases from J, the junction contained 4 bases not matched to a gene. From germline, CDR1 is SGDLS and CDR2 YYNGEE. The CDR3 has 14 amino acids. The sequenced material came from PBMCs. This chain joins TRBV9 and TRBJ2-1, with 7 bases identical to TRBD2. The receptor was isolated from a man between 50 and 59 years old in good health and CMV-seropositive. CDR3 coding DNA: TGTGCCAGCGCGGGGAGGGGCTCCTACAATGAGCAGTTCTTC. The encoded protein is CASAGRGSYNEQFF. The full variable domain, completed using reference TRBV9 and TRBJ2-1, is DSGVTQTPKHLITATGQRVTLRCSPRSGDLSVYWYQQSLDQGLQFLIQYYNGEERAKGNILERFSAQQFPDLHSELNLSSLELGDSALYFCASAGRGSYNEQFFGPGTRLTVL.